Below, 21 T cell receptor beta chains from the same sample are listed, as sequenced in a study of blood T cell repertoires in COVID-19. The protocol was immunoSEQ multiplex PCR, while the TCRdb copy is restricted to in-frame clones and leaves out a portion. The sample consists of over 600,000 clones, about nine tenths of them appearing once. Sequenced sample: peripheral blood. The receptors were gathered from a woman younger than 35 with acute or convalescent COVID-19.

The chain uses TRBV6-4 and TRBJ2-3; D is uncertain. The germline V and J ends were trimmed by 2 bases and 2 bases, with 8 bases remaining between them. Germline CDR1 reads MRHNA; CDR2 reads SNTAGT. The CDR3 sequence is 14 residues long. CDR3 region: CASSDTSHTDTQYF. The DNA of the CDR3 is TGTGCCAGCAGTGACACATCCCACACAGATACGCAGTATTTT.

This chain connects TRBV5-6 to TRBJ1-2; 9 positions match TRBD1. Trimming cost V 4 bases and J 4 bases; bases outside gene matches: 5. Germline CDR1 SGHDT, CDR2 YYEEEE. CDR3 length: 14 residues. The CDR3 nucleotides are TGTGCCAGCAGCCAAACGACAGGGGGCTATGGCTACACCTTC. It translates to CASSQTTGGYGYTF.

CDR3 region: CASSVDRGEQYF. The CDR3 region has the DNA TGTGCCAGCAGCGTTGACAGGGGTGAGCAGTACTTC. This chain connects TRBV9 to TRBJ2-7; 8 bases agree with TRBD1. The CDR3 spans 12 residues. V shed 2 bases, J shed 7 bases, and the junction held 2 bases outside the gene matches. CDR1 and CDR2 from the germline V gene are SGDLS and YYNGEE.

The gene calls are TRBV7-2 and TRBJ1-1, with D perhaps matching TRBD1 (5 bases). Germline V gene data show CDR1 as SGHTA and CDR2 as FQGNSA. This CDR3 contains 14 residues. Trimming removed 3 bases at V and 6 bases at J, with 14 bases between. CDR3 coding DNA: TGTGCCAGCAGCTTGGTTCAGGGAAGGGCTGAAGCTTTCTTT. Translated: CASSLVQGRAEAFF.

The chain joins TRBV24-1 to TRBJ2-3, with D uncertain. Germline V gives CDR1 KGHDR, CDR2 SFDVKD. The CDR3 sequence is 15 residues long. With 3 bases removed from V and 0 bases from J, the gap between germline ends came to 9 bases. This CDR3 is CATSDLRLSTDTQYF. CDR3 nucleotide sequence: TGTGCCACCAGTGATCTCAGGCTTAGCACAGATACGCAGTATTTT.

This clone has only one observation. The chain has TRBV5-1 and TRBJ2-3; the match to TRBD1 covers 8 bases. The CDR3 is 16 residues long. Germline CDR1 reads SGHRS; CDR2 reads YFSETQ. The ends lost 9 bases at V and 5 bases at J; junction bases unmatched: 17. The CDR3, as DNA: TGCGCCACCGCCGCGGGGACAGGTATAGAGATAGATACGCAGTATTTT. It specifies CATAAGTGIEIDTQYF.

This chain joins TRBV30 and TRBJ1-1, with 7 nucleotides matching TRBD1. The germline CDR1 and CDR2 sequences are GTSNPN and SVGIG (reference sequence). CDR3 length: 14 amino acids. The ends lost 2 bases at V and 1 base at J; junction bases unmatched: 4. The CDR3 protein is CAWSKRDRNTEAFF. The CDR3 DNA reads TGTGCCTGGAGTAAACGGGACAGGAACACTGAAGCTTTCTTT.

This clone is a singleton in its sample. The gene calls are TRBV4-3 and TRBJ1-4, with TRBD1 identical over 8 bases. Germline loops: CDR1 LGHNA, CDR2 YSLEER. This CDR3 is 16 amino acids long. With V trimmed by 3 bases and J by 8 bases, 11 bases remained unmatched. The CDR3 reads CASSQTRGTGHEKLFF. CDR3 coding DNA: TGCGCCAGCAGCCAGACACGCGGGACAGGTCACGAAAAACTGTTTTTT.

The V and J genes are TRBV30 and TRBJ1-3; 10 bases fit TRBD1. Germline lookup yields CDR1 GTSNPN and CDR2 SVGIG (reference sequence). The CDR3 runs to 15 residues. With V trimmed by 2 bases and J by 3 bases, 4 bases remained unmatched. In DNA, the CDR3 is TGTGCCTGGAGTACGGACAGGGGGGGTGGAAACACCATATATTTT. Translation: CAWSTDRGGGNTIYF.

The V call is TRBV27, the J call TRBJ2-1; D is undetermined. V was pared by 2 bases and J by 9 bases, with 5 bases between. CDR3 size: 11 residues. The germline V gene encodes CDR1 MNHEY and CDR2 SMNVEV (reference sequence). The CDR3 here is CASSLGIEQFF. The CDR3 region has the DNA TGTGCCAGCAGTTTAGGCATTGAGCAGTTCTTC.

The CDR3 DNA reads TGTGCCAGCAGCGACAGGAAAGAATTTGAAAAACTGTTTTTT. Translated, it gives CASSDRKEFEKLFF. The rearrangement uses TRBV5-4 and TRBJ1-4, with D tentatively TRBD1 (6 bases). The germline V gene has CDR1 SGHNT and CDR2 YYREEE (reference sequence). This CDR3 comprises 14 residues. Trimming took 4 bases from V and 7 from J, leaving 14 bases between them.

With regard to this clone: Different DNA sequences within this sample yield the same CDR3. The rearrangement links TRBV3-1 (or the pseudogene TRBV3-2) to TRBJ2-7, with 7 positions matching TRBD1. The junction had 4 bases not matched to a gene; V was cut back by 1 base and J by 1 base. Looked up from germline, CDR1 is LGHDT and CDR2 is YNNKEL (reference sequence). The CDR3 length is 15 residues. The CDR3 DNA is TGTGCCAGCAGCCAAGGTGGCAGGGGGTCCTACGAGCAGTACTTC. Encoded protein: CASSQGGRGSYEQYF.

The chain couples TRBV4-2 to TRBJ2-3; TRBD2 matches at 10 bases. This CDR3 comprises 17 residues. Germline CDR1 is LGHNA and CDR2 is YNFKEQ. V lost 2 bases and J lost 1; bases outside the gene matches: 6. CDR3 DNA: TGTGCCAGCAGCCAACAAAGCGGGGGGGCCCGCACAGATACGCAGTATTTT. It codes for CASSQQSGGARTDTQYF.

This chain links TRBV6-2 or TRBV6-3 with TRBJ2-1; no definite D call. V was clipped by 5 bases and J by 5 bases, with 7 bases between them. There are 12 residues in the CDR3. Germline V lookup: CDR1 MNHEY, CDR2 SVGEGT. CDR3: CASSLGDNEQFF. The CDR3 region has the DNA TGTGCCAGCAGTCTAGGTGACAATGAGCAGTTCTTC.

CDR3 sequence reads: CASSTRGIGEAFF. As DNA, the CDR3 is TGTGCCAGCAGTACCAGGGGGATTGGTGAAGCTTTCTTT. The gene calls are TRBV27 and TRBJ1-1; 7 bases line up with TRBD1. The V segment lost 5 bases and the J segment 7 bases; nucleotides outside the gene matches: 7. From germline, CDR1 is MNHEY and CDR2 SMNVEV (reference sequence). CDR3 length: 13 amino acids.

This clone has only one observation. The chain couples TRBV6-5 to TRBJ1-1; D is unresolved. Germline CDR1 is MNHEY and CDR2 is SVGAGI. Trimming removed 7 bases from V and 7 bases from J, with 13 bases in between. The CDR3 consists of 12 residues. The CDR3 region is CASKLQVGEAFF. The CDR3 nucleotides are TGTGCCAGCAAACTCCAGGTTGGTGAAGCTTTCTTT.

About this clone itself: The same CDR3 also results from other DNA sequences found in this sample. This chain uses TRBV5-4 with TRBJ2-7; TRBD1 might be the D (6 bases). V was pared by 2 bases and J by 3 bases, with 6 bases between. The CDR3 is 12 amino acids. Per germline, CDR1 SGHNT and CDR2 YYREEE (reference sequence). The CDR3 sequence: CASSLQGYEQYF. The CDR3 nucleotides are TGTGCCAGCAGCTTACAGGGCTACGAGCAGTACTTC. The whole variable domain, filled in from reference TRBV5-4 and TRBJ2-7, reads ETGVTQSPTHLIKTRGQQVTLRCSSQSGHNTVSWYQQALGQGPQFIFQYYREEENGRGNFPPRFSGLQFPNYSSELNVNALELDDSALYLCASSLQGYEQYFGPGTRLTVT.

The chain combines TRBV6-1 with TRBJ1-4, with no clear D. This CDR3 spans 15 amino acids. V was pared by 2 bases and J by 8 bases, with 15 bases between. Germline assignment: CDR1 MNHNS and CDR2 SASEGT. The CDR3 bases are TGTGCCAGCAGTGAATTATATCAAAAAGAGGAAAAACTGTTTTTT. As protein: CASSELYQKEEKLFF.

This clone has just one count. The chain is built from TRBV4-1 and TRBJ2-5; 14 positions agree with TRBD2. V lost 1 base and J lost 5; bases outside the gene matches: 6. The CDR3 runs to 17 residues. Germline V lookup: CDR1 MGHRA, CDR2 YSYEKL. The CDR3 is CASSQGGLAGAQETQYF. The CDR3 coding sequence is TGCGCCAGCAGCCAAGGGGGACTAGCGGGGGCTCAGGAGACCCAGTACTTC.

V and J are TRBV27 and TRBJ1-2; D is possibly TRBD1 (6 bases). Trimming took 6 bases from V and 3 from J, leaving 17 bases between them. CDR1 is MNHEY and CDR2 is SMNVEV in the germline V gene (reference sequence). This CDR3 contains 15 residues. The DNA of the CDR3 is TGTGCCAGCAGCCCGGGGACAACGAGGTACTATGGCTACACCTTC. Encoded protein: CASSPGTTRYYGYTF.

The chain links TRBV5-5 to TRBJ1-2; D is unresolved. Germline values: CDR1 SGHKS, CDR2 YYEKEE (reference sequence). Trimming stripped 3 bases from V and 8 bases from J, with 14 bases between. The CDR3 consists of 13 residues. CDR3 DNA: TGTGCCAGCAGCTCGCCAGGCCGCGAGGGCTACACCTTC. Its translation is CASSSPGREGYTF.